This is a list of T cell receptor beta chains from one sample in a study of control samples from healthy donors and cancer patients. Measured with immunoSEQ multiplex PCR; TCRdb has only the in-frame clones, and not every one. The sample shows 45,000 to 55,000 clones, over 90% of them seen only once. The sequencing input was PBMCs. These receptor sequences come from a woman in her forties or fifties with head and neck cancer. Both conserved end residues are part of each CDR3. D genes are given only for firm matches. Some rows have no size entry. The others give once, few or many, or a class for an expanded clone.

CDR3 DNA	CDR3 protein	J gene	D gene	clone size	V gene
TGTGCCTGGAGCGCCCATAGATCAGGGGCCAACGTCCTGACTTTC	CAWSAHRSGANVLTF	TRBJ2-6	NA	NA	TRBV30
TGTGCCACAACCCCCTCAAACCCTAATGAAAAACTGTTTTTT	CATTPSNPNEKLFF	TRBJ1-4	NA	once	TRBV28
TGTGCCAGCAGTTTGCCCCCGGGCAGGGGGAAAGGCACCGGGGAGCTGTTTTTT	CASSLPPGRGKGTGELFF	TRBJ2-2	TRBD1	NA	TRBV28
TGTGCCAGTAGACGACAGGATAGCAATCAGCCCCAGCATTTT	CASRRQDSNQPQHF	TRBJ1-5	NA	NA	TRBV19
TGTGCCAGCAGCTTAGCCATTCTTAGCACAGATACGCAGTATTTT	CASSLAILSTDTQYF	TRBJ2-3	NA	NA	TRBV7-2
TGCGCCAGCAGCCAAGATCAAGCGGGAGGGCGGAGGACCCAGTACTTC	CASSQDQAGGRRTQYF	TRBJ2-5	TRBD2	NA	TRBV4-3
TGCGCCAGCAGCGTCACTAGCGGGGGGGCTTACGAGCAGTACTTC	CASSVTSGGAYEQYF	TRBJ2-7	TRBD2	NA	TRBV5-1
TGCAGTGCTAGTTTAGAGAGTCCTACAGAGCCCTATGGCTACACCTTC	CSASLESPTEPYGYTF	TRBJ1-2	NA	NA	TRBV20-1
TGTGCCAGCAGCCAAGGACTTGTTGAGACCCAGTACTTC	CASSQGLVETQYF	TRBJ2-5	NA	once	TRBV3-1/TRBV3-2
TGTGCCAGCAGCCAAGGACTCATGGGACAGCCCCAGCATTTT	CASSQGLMGQPQHF	TRBJ1-5	NA	NA	TRBV3-1/TRBV3-2
TGTGCCAGCAGCTTAGTGACACAGGTCCAAGAGACCCAGTACTTC	CASSLVTQVQETQYF	TRBJ2-5	NA	NA	TRBV7-2
TGCGCCAGCAGCAGGGGCAGGGAAGAGACCCAGTACTTC	CASSRGREETQYF	TRBJ2-5	NA	NA	TRBV5-1
TGTGCCAGCAGCTTAGATAACTTGAACACTGAAGCTTTCTTT	CASSLDNLNTEAFF	TRBJ1-1	NA	NA	TRBV11-3
TGTGCCAGCAGCCTCGGGGAGGGCGACTACGAGCAGTACTTC	CASSLGEGDYEQYF	TRBJ2-7	TRBD2	NA	TRBV7-2
TGTGCCAGCAGTTACGGAGCGGGAGAGGCCGGGGAGCTGTTTTTT	CASSYGAGEAGELFF	TRBJ2-2	TRBD2	NA	TRBV6-2/TRBV6-3
TGTGCCAGCAGCACCTCCCAGGGGAAAGGTAATTCACCCCTCCACTTT	CASSTSQGKGNSPLHF	TRBJ1-6	NA	NA	TRBV21-1
TGTGCCAGCAGTAGACACAGGGAGAACACTGAAGCTTTCTTT	CASSRHRENTEAFF	TRBJ1-1	NA	NA	TRBV27
TGTGCCAGCGGAGACCGGGACAGGGGACTCTACGAGCAGTACTTC	CASGDRDRGLYEQYF	TRBJ2-7	TRBD1	NA	TRBV2
TGCAGCGTTGAACCTAGCTGGGTCTATCGCCAAGAGACCCAGTACTTC	CSVEPSWVYRQETQYF	TRBJ2-5	NA	NA	TRBV29-1
TGTGCCAGCACTAAAACCCCGGGGAGCACAGATACGCAGTATTTT	CASTKTPGSTDTQYF	TRBJ2-3	NA	NA	TRBV2
TGTGCCAGCAGCGTAGAGGCAGGTCCCCTTTATGGCTACACCTTC	CASSVEAGPLYGYTF	TRBJ1-2	NA	NA	TRBV9
TGTGCCAGCAGCTTAGTCACGGGTAAACGAGTTAACTATGGCTACACCTTC	CASSLVTGKRVNYGYTF	TRBJ1-2	NA	NA	TRBV7-2
TGTGCCAGCAGCTTAGAATCAGAGCGCCACGAGCAGTACTTC	CASSLESERHEQYF	TRBJ2-7	NA	NA	TRBV7-9
TGTGCCAGCAGCTTAGACCCCTCTCCGCCCTCCTACGAGCAGTACTTC	CASSLDPSPPSYEQYF	TRBJ2-7	NA	NA	TRBV11-3
TGCGCCAGCAGCCTACCCACGCACGGAAACACCATATATTTT	CASSLPTHGNTIYF	TRBJ1-3	NA	NA	TRBV4-1
TGTGCCAGCAGCGCCCCACAGGGTAGCGAGCAGTACTTC	CASSAPQGSEQYF	TRBJ2-7	NA	NA	TRBV9
TGTGCCAGCAGCTTACGCCGGACAGAACACTACAATGAGCAGTTCTTC	CASSLRRTEHYNEQFF	TRBJ2-1	NA	NA	TRBV7-3
TGTGCCAGCACCGGGACAGGACACTACTACAATGAGCAGTTCTTC	CASTGTGHYYNEQFF	TRBJ2-1	TRBD1	NA	TRBV28
TGTGCCAGCAGTCCCTTACAGCGTTGGGACTCTGGAAACACCATATATTTT	CASSPLQRWDSGNTIYF	TRBJ1-3	NA	NA	TRBV6-6
TGTGCCAGCAGTGAAGATGGACAGGGTGCATCCGGCTACACCTTC	CASSEDGQGASGYTF	TRBJ1-2	TRBD1	NA	TRBV2
TGTGCCAGCAGTGAGATAGACAGGGTCAATCAGCCCCAGCATTTT	CASSEIDRVNQPQHF	TRBJ1-5	TRBD1	NA	TRBV6-1
TGTGCCAGCAGCTTGGTGACAGGGGAAGTACCCCAGCATTTT	CASSLVTGEVPQHF	TRBJ1-5	TRBD1	NA	TRBV5-6
TGTGCCAGCAGCTTGGTCAGAGGGGCGCAGACAGATACGCAGTATTTT	CASSLVRGAQTDTQYF	TRBJ2-3	NA	NA	TRBV5-4
TGTGCCAGCAGCTTATTAGCGGGGGGGCTCTACGAGCAGTACTTC	CASSLLAGGLYEQYF	TRBJ2-7	TRBD2	NA	TRBV7-2
TGTGCCAGCAGTGAATTCGGAGACAGCAATTCACCCCTCCACTTT	CASSEFGDSNSPLHF	TRBJ1-6	NA	NA	TRBV25-1
TGTGCCAGCAGTTCCGGGACCCCTGGCTACGAGCAGTACTTC	CASSSGTPGYEQYF	TRBJ2-7	NA	NA	TRBV28
TGTGCCAGCAGCTTAGATTTGGGGGTATACGAGCAGTACTTC	CASSLDLGVYEQYF	TRBJ2-7	NA	NA	TRBV11-2
TGTGCCAGCAGCTCCCGGACTAGGAACACCGGGGAGCTGTTTTTT	CASSSRTRNTGELFF	TRBJ2-2	TRBD2	NA	TRBV7-3
TGTGCCAGCAGCCCCTCCCACACCAATAGCGGGAGGTGGCAGTATTTT	CASSPSHTNSGRWQYF	TRBJ2-3	TRBD2	NA	TRBV4-2
TGTGCCAGCAGCCAAGAGGTCGGGGACTCTGGAAACACCATATATTTT	CASSQEVGDSGNTIYF	TRBJ1-3	NA	NA	TRBV3-1/TRBV3-2
TGTGCCAGCAGTGTGGACAGGACATACTACGAGCAGTACTTC	CASSVDRTYYEQYF	TRBJ2-7	TRBD1	NA	TRBV2
TGTGCCAGCAGTCGGACAGGGGTAGACGGGGAGCTGTTTTTT	CASSRTGVDGELFF	TRBJ2-2	TRBD1	NA	TRBV9
TGTGCCAGCAGCAAAGAGGGCAGGGAGACCCAGTACTTC	CASSKEGRETQYF	TRBJ2-5	NA	NA	TRBV21-1
TGTGCCTGGAGTGGAGGAGGTGGGGCAAATTATGGCTACACCTTC	CAWSGGGGANYGYTF	TRBJ1-2	NA	NA	TRBV30
TGTGCCAGCTCACCCCGGGACAGTAGGGAAAAACTGTTTTTT	CASSPRDSREKLFF	TRBJ1-4	TRBD1	NA	TRBV18
TGTGCCAGCAGTTTCGACAGGTACGAGCAGTACTTC	CASSFDRYEQYF	TRBJ2-7	NA	once	TRBV12-3/TRBV12-4
TGTGCCGGCAGCCTCCAAGAAGGGGGCGCAACTAATGAAAAACTGTTTTTT	CAGSLQEGGATNEKLFF	TRBJ1-4	TRBD1	NA	TRBV2
TGTGCCATCAGTGAGAATTGGGGGGCTAACTATGGCTACACCTTC	CAISENWGANYGYTF	TRBJ1-2	NA	few	TRBV10-3
TGTGCCAGCAGCTTAAAATGGGCAATCCGAGATACGCAGTATTTT	CASSLKWAIRDTQYF	TRBJ2-3	NA	NA	TRBV7-2
TGTGCCAGCAGCCACCTAGCGGGGGGTTCCTCCTACAATGAGCAGTTCTTC	CASSHLAGGSSYNEQFF	TRBJ2-1	TRBD2	NA	TRBV4-2
TGTGCCATCATGAGAGGGCGAGGTGAAAAACTGTTTTTT	CAIMRGRGEKLFF	TRBJ1-4	NA	NA	TRBV10-3
TGTGCCAGCAGTGAACGGACACTTGCAACTAATGAAAAACTGTTTTTT	CASSERTLATNEKLFF	TRBJ1-4	NA	NA	TRBV2